Following are 9 T cell receptor beta chains from one sample sequenced in a study of glioma-infiltrating T cells after dendritic cell vaccination. This sample's time point: after dendritic cell vaccination, including at tumor progression/relapse. Clones were sequenced by immunoSEQ multiplex PCR, and TCRdb holds only the in-frame ones, with some missing. This table holds 80,000 to 100,000 clones, 65% to 85% found once. Sequences were derived from blood, sampled after dendritic cell vaccination. The receptors originated from a human donor with glioblastoma.

This chain connects TRBV6-5 to TRBJ1-2; maybe TRBD1 (5 bases). CDR1 and CDR2 (germline): MNHEY, SVGAGI. Trimming left V 5 bases short and J 4 bases short, with 17 bases between. This CDR3 spans 15 amino acids. CDR3 bases: TGTGCCAGCAGTGTGGGAGGGGCGCGGAGCTATGGCTACACCTTC. Its translation is CASSVGGARSYGYTF.

Turning to this clone: Germline and junction disagree at one end, which may indicate a read error. V usage is TRBV6-1 and J usage is TRBJ1-1; possible D gene TRBD1, 5 bases. This CDR3 region has 14 residues. Germline V gene sequence: CDR1 MNHNS, CDR2 SASEGT. CDR3 in DNA: TGTGCCAGCAGTGAAGTCCCAGGGAACGCTGAAGCTTTCTTT. It specifies CASSEVPGNAEAFF.

This rearrangement joins TRBV10-3 to TRBJ2-7; TRBD1 matches at 12 bases. Germline V lookup: CDR1 ENHRY, CDR2 SYGVKD. There are 14 residues in the CDR3. Losses at the gene ends were 3 bases for V and 5 bases for J; bases not matched to a gene: 2. The CDR3 DNA sequence: TGTGCCATCAGTGATCGGGACAGGGGGCACGAGCAGTACTTC. Amino acid sequence: CAISDRDRGHEQYF.

V gene TRBV7-9 combines with J gene TRBJ1-1; 7 bases fit TRBD1. The germline CDR1 and CDR2 sequences are SEHNR and FQNEAQ (reference sequence). Trimming removed 5 bases from V and 0 bases from J; junction bases left unmatched: 6. This CDR3 contains 15 residues. CDR3 amino acids: CASSVTGVMNTEAFF. The CDR3 nucleotides read TGTGCCAGCAGCGTAACAGGGGTCATGAACACTGAAGCTTTCTTT.

This clone was found a few times. The chain is built from TRBV9 and TRBJ2-3, with 15 bases lining up with TRBD2. CDR1 SGDLS and CDR2 YYNGEE come from the germline V gene. The CDR3 covers 16 residues. V lost 4 bases and J lost 6; bases outside the gene matches: 6. The CDR3 here is CASSLWTSGRADTQYF. CDR3 sequence (DNA): TGTGCCAGCAGCTTATGGACTAGCGGGAGGGCCGATACGCAGTATTTT.

The genes are TRBV11-2 and TRBJ2-7; TRBD1 matches at 7 bases. In germline, CDR1 is SGHAT, CDR2 FQNNGV. Trimming removed 5 bases from V and 7 bases from J; junction bases left unmatched: 8. The CDR3 is 13 residues long. The CDR3: CASSTRTGVEQYF. The CDR3 region has the DNA TGTGCCAGCAGCACACGGACAGGAGTAGAGCAGTACTTC.

The table lists this clone with a count of one. The chain couples TRBV7-9 to TRBJ2-1; 12 bases are a match to TRBD2. This CDR3 contains 16 residues. Germline values: CDR1 SEHNR, CDR2 FQNEAQ (reference sequence). The J segment lost 8 bases and the V segment lost 6 bases, leaving 11 bases of the junction unmatched. The CDR3 is CASSPSLAGGPDEQFF. Written as DNA, the CDR3 is TGTGCCAGCAGTCCGTCGCTAGCGGGAGGGCCCGATGAGCAGTTCTTC. Complete variable domain (other parts from reference TRBV7-9 and TRBJ2-1): DTGVSQNPRHKITKRGQNVTFRCDPISEHNRLYWYRQTLGQGPEFLTYFQNEAQLEKSRLLSDRFSAERPKGSFSTLEIQRTEQGDSAMYLCASSPSLAGGPDEQFFGPGTRLTVL.

The V and J genes are TRBV12-5 and TRBJ1-2; TRBD1 agrees at 8 bases. This CDR3 has 19 residues. Germline V lookup: CDR1 LGHNT, CDR2 FRNRAP. The junction had 16 bases not matched to a gene; V was cut back by 0 bases and J by 4 bases. This CDR3 is CASGLVLEPGGPRGYGYTF. The CDR3 DNA is TGTGCTAGTGGTTTGGTACTCGAGCCAGGGGGCCCACGCGGCTATGGCTACACCTTC. The full variable domain, in which reference TRBV12-5 and TRBJ1-2 provide the parts outside the CDR3, is DARVTQTPRHKVTEMGQEVTMRCQPILGHNTVFWYRQTMMQGLELLAYFRNRAPLDDSGMPKDRFSAEMPDATLATLKIQPSEPRDSAVYFCASGLVLEPGGPRGYGYTFGSGTRLTVV.

V is TRBV5-4 and J is TRBJ1-1; D unresolved. CDR3 length: 13 amino acids. Trimming shortened V by 0 bases and J by 0 bases, and 3 bases separated the two germline ends. Germline-derived CDR1 and CDR2 are SGHNT and YYREEE (reference sequence). The CDR3 bases are TGTGCCAGCAGCTTGGACATGAACACTGAAGCTTTCTTT. Its translation: CASSLDMNTEAFF.